This T cell receptor (beta chain) was identified in a study of a mutant IDH1 vaccine in newly diagnosed glioma. The CDR3 runs 13 residues. V lost 3 bases to trimming and J lost 8 bases, with 13 bases between them. The germline gives CDR1 MGHDK, CDR2 SYGVNS. A remark on this clone: Its matching antigen is unknown.

As for time point: week 35, safety follow-up. All doses held 300 ug of mutant IDH1 20-mer peptide, with topical imiquimod. Sequencing used immunoSEQ multiplex PCR; TCRdb keeps in-frame clones, though not all of them. This sample has about 32,000 clones, with roughly 80% found just once. The clonotype comes from a woman aged 25 to 39 with glioma. Some clones in this sample may be carry-over from other donors' samples. The chain has TRBV25-1 and TRBJ1-2; D is unresolved. The sequencing used PBMCs, collected from a glioma patient whose treatment included an IDH1 peptide vaccine. The CDR3 spells CASSDLRTGGYTF. The DNA for the CDR3 is TGTGCCAGCAGTGATCTCAGGACCGGCGGCTACACCTTC.